The 18 T cell receptor beta chains given below trace back to one sample, sequenced in a study of T cell responses to AZD1222 COVID-19 vaccine. The repertoire was sequenced with immunoSEQ multiplex PCR; TCRdb's copy has only in-frame clones and lacks some. Of about 150,000 clones in the sample, 75% to 90% were seen once. This specimen consisted of peripheral blood, obtained after recovery from COVID-19. These receptors were taken from an adult who had recovered from COVID-19.

This rearrangement joins TRBV18 to TRBJ2-3, with TRBD1 matching over 8 bases. Germline lookup yields CDR1 KGHSH and CDR2 LQKENI. The CDR3 sequence is 14 residues long. V lost 9 bases, J lost 3 bases, and 8 bases stayed unmatched. The CDR3 DNA reads as TGTGCCAGTACTCGACAGGGGATGACAGATACGCAGTATTTT. It translates to CASTRQGMTDTQYF. Full variable domain (remainder filled in from reference TRBV18 and TRBJ2-3): NAGVMQNPRHLVRRRGQEARLRCSPMKGHSHVYWYRQLPEEGLKFMVYLQKENIIDESGMPKERFSAEFPKEGPSILRIQQVVRGDSAAYFCASTRQGMTDTQYFGPGTRLTVL.

The V call is TRBV6-5, the J call TRBJ1-1; a weak D match, TRBD1 (5 bases). Trimming cost V 5 bases and J 1 base, with 8 bases left between them. Germline CDR1 reads MNHEY; CDR2 reads SVGAGI. The CDR3 covers 13 residues. CDR3 in amino acids: CASSTTANTEAFF. The CDR3 DNA reads TGTGCCAGCAGTACGACAGCGAACACTGAAGCTTTCTTT.

V gene TRBV6-4 combines with J gene TRBJ2-1; D may be TRBD2 (5 bases). V lost 0 bases and J 4 bases, leaving 13 bases between the germline ends. Germline V lookup: CDR1 MRHNA, CDR2 SNTAGT. This CDR3 has 16 amino acids. Here the CDR3 DNA reads TGTGCCAGCAGTGACTCGGTCGGGGTTAGTTACAATGAGCAGTTCTTC. This translates into CASSDSVGVSYNEQFF.

The chain is built from TRBV29-1 and TRBJ1-2; D is unresolved. Deletions cut 4 bases from V and 14 bases from J, with 11 bases between. CDR1 is SQVTM and CDR2 is ANQGSEA in the germline V gene. There are 9 residues in the CDR3. Written as DNA, the CDR3 is TGCAGCGTTGGAAGCCCGACAACCTTC. Its protein product is CSVGSPTTF.

The chain joins TRBV7-3 to TRBJ2-1; D possibly corresponds to TRBD1 (5 bases). CDR1 is SGHTA and CDR2 is FQGTGA in the germline V gene. The CDR3 is made up of 13 amino acids. Trimming removed 4 bases at V and 8 bases at J, with 12 bases between. This CDR3 reads CASSSTTVDEQFF. CDR3 DNA: TGTGCCAGCAGCTCAACGACAGTCGATGAGCAGTTCTTC.

This clone was seen only a few times. The rearrangement uses TRBV5-3 and TRBJ2-1, with no clear D. TRBV5-3 is an open reading frame whose function is uncertain. The V and J ends lost 3 bases and 0 bases respectively, with 10 bases between them. This CDR3 has 15 amino acids. The CDR3 coding sequence is TGTGCCAGAAGCTCTCCAAGGAGCTCCTACAATGAGCAGTTCTTC. Its translation is CARSSPRSSYNEQFF.

The J gene is TRBJ2-5, the V gene TRBV15, with D perhaps TRBD1 or TRBD2 (5 bases each). The germline V gene encodes CDR1 LNHNV and CDR2 YYDKDF (reference sequence). V lost 5 bases, J lost 1 base, and 26 bases lay in between. The CDR3 is made up of 19 amino acids. CDR3 in amino acids: CATSLRLGLGPHGQETQYF. The CDR3 coding sequence is TGTGCCACCAGCCTACGTCTCGGGCTGGGACCCCACGGCCAAGAGACCCAGTACTTC.

The V gene is TRBV2, the J gene TRBJ2-7; D perhaps matches TRBD1 (5 bases). The CDR3 is 15 amino acids. Germline-derived CDR1 and CDR2 are SNHLY and FYNNEI. Trimming shortened V by 5 bases and J by 1 base, and 15 bases separated the two germline ends. This CDR3 is CASSPQGGESYEQYF. The CDR3 DNA reads TGTGCCAGCAGTCCGCAGGGTGGAGAATCCTACGAGCAGTACTTC.

V is TRBV3-1 (or the pseudogene TRBV3-2) and J is TRBJ2-5, with 7 positions matching TRBD2. The CDR3 has 16 amino acids. Germline values: CDR1 LGHDT, CDR2 YNNKEL (reference sequence). V was pared by 2 bases and J by 5 bases, with 11 bases of the junction left unmatched. The CDR3 DNA follows: TGTGCCAGCAGCCAAAAGGGAGGACTAGGGTCCGAGACCCAGTACTTC. This encodes CASSQKGGLGSETQYF.

This rearrangement joins TRBV6-4 to TRBJ1-3; tentatively, D is TRBD1 (5 bases). The germline gives CDR1 MRHNA, CDR2 SNTAGT. Trimming stripped 7 bases from V and 2 bases from J, with 15 bases between. The CDR3 contains 15 residues. The DNA of the CDR3 is TGTGCCAGCACCGGGACTGGGGTTGCTGGAAACACCATATATTTT. Its translation: CASTGTGVAGNTIYF.

DNA of the CDR3: TGTGCCAGCAGCTTGAGCTCCCCCTACGAGCAGTACTTC. It specifies CASSLSSPYEQYF. The gene calls are TRBV5-6 and TRBJ2-7; D is ambiguous. V was cut by 1 base and J by 2 bases, with 7 bases left in between. The CDR3 length is 13 residues. Germline V gives CDR1 SGHDT, CDR2 YYEEEE.

This chain connects TRBV7-9 to TRBJ2-3, with 10 positions matching TRBD2. The CDR3 runs to 16 residues. The ends lost 1 base at V and 2 bases at J; junction bases unmatched: 3. Germline lookup yields CDR1 SEHNR and CDR2 FQNEAQ (reference sequence). The CDR3 DNA sequence: TGTGCCAGCAGCTTAGGGCTAGCGGGAGCCACAGATACGCAGTATTTT. Its protein product is CASSLGLAGATDTQYF.

The chain links TRBV13 to TRBJ1-6; TRBD1 agrees at 10 bases. CDR3 length: 16 residues. Germline CDR1 reads PRHDT; CDR2 reads FYEKMQ (reference sequence). With V trimmed by 6 bases and J by 7 bases, 9 bases remained unmatched. The DNA of the CDR3 is TGTGCCAGCAGTTTCGATGGGACAGGGGTGAATTCACCCCTCCACTTT. This encodes CASSFDGTGVNSPLHF. The whole variable domain, remainder taken from reference TRBV13 and TRBJ1-6, is AAGVIQSPRHLIKEKRETATLKCYPIPRHDTVYWYQQGPGQDPQFLISFYEKMQSDKGSIPDRFSAQQFSDYHSELNMSSLELGDSALYFCASSFDGTGVNSPLHFGNGTRLTVT.

This rearrangement joins TRBV27 to TRBJ1-3, with D unresolved. V was shortened by 6 bases and J by 0 bases, with 15 bases between the two germline ends. CDR3 length: 16 amino acids. Germline lookup yields CDR1 MNHEY and CDR2 SMNVEV (reference sequence). The CDR3, as DNA: TGTGCCAGCAGATCTTCTGGACTGCTCTCTGGAAACACCATATATTTT. Translating gives CASRSSGLLSGNTIYF.

The CDR3 here is CASSLGTGGAGTGELFF. CDR3 in DNA: TGCGCCAGCAGCTTAGGGACAGGGGGCGCAGGCACCGGGGAGCTGTTTTTT. This chain uses TRBV5-1 with TRBJ2-2, with 12 bases fitting TRBD1. The V gene's germline CDR1 is SGHRS and CDR2 YFSETQ. This CDR3 is built from 17 residues. Losses at the gene ends were 2 bases for V and 4 bases for J; bases not matched to a gene: 6.

V gene TRBV19 combines with J gene TRBJ2-6, with 7 bases identical to TRBD1. Germline CDR1 LNHDA, CDR2 SQIVND (reference sequence). The V and J ends lost 5 bases and 0 bases, in that order; junction bases with no gene match: 10. CDR3 length: 18 amino acids. The CDR3 reads CASSLLRDSPSGANVLTF. The CDR3 nucleotides read TGTGCCAGTAGTTTGCTACGGGACAGCCCCTCTGGGGCCAACGTCCTGACTTTC. Complete variable domain (other parts from reference TRBV19 and TRBJ2-6): DGGITQSPKYLFRKEGQNVTLSCEQNLNHDAMYWYRQDPGQGLRLIYYSQIVNDFQKGDIAEGYSVSREKKESFPLTVTSAQKNPTAFYLCASSLLRDSPSGANVLTFGAGSRLTVL.

This clone has only a few counts. The rearrangement links TRBV7-3 to TRBJ2-1, with D hard to call. The CDR3 runs 11 residues. The germline CDR1 and CDR2 sequences are SGHTA and FQGTGA. V dropped 2 bases and J dropped 10 bases, with 6 bases sitting between them. The DNA for the CDR3 is TGTGCCAGCAGCTTAGGGCAGGAGCAGTTCTTC. Translation gives CASSLGQEQFF.

The V call is TRBV9, the J call TRBJ1-2, with no clear D. Germline assignment: CDR1 SGDLS and CDR2 YYNGEE. V dropped 4 bases and J dropped 4 bases, with 23 bases sitting between them. The CDR3 has 17 amino acids. DNA for the CDR3: TGTGCCAGCAGCCCCGAGTCCACGGAGTTTGTGTCCTATGGCTACACCTTC. Protein: CASSPESTEFVSYGYTF.